The text below deals with one TCR beta chain. TCRdb's copy holds only in-frame clones and misses some; the assay was immunoSEQ multiplex PCR. The data contain 120,000 to 150,000 clones, 88% of them singletons. The sample comes from a study of T cell responses to AZD1222 COVID-19 vaccine. This CDR3 has 19 amino acids. After removal of 0 bases from V and 7 bases from J, the junction contained 19 bases not matched to a gene. From germline, CDR1 is MGHRA and CDR2 YSYEKL. This specimen consisted of peripheral blood, obtained 28 days after the second AZD1222 dose. This clonotype was sampled from an adult who received the AZD1222 COVID-19 vaccine. V is TRBV4-1 and J is TRBJ1-2; 8 bases line up with TRBD1. The CDR3 region is CASSQDRGRGRVVFRGYTF. The CDR3 region has the DNA TGCGCCAGCAGCCAAGATCGTGGCAGGGGGCGGGTTGTTTTTCGTGGCTACACCTTC.